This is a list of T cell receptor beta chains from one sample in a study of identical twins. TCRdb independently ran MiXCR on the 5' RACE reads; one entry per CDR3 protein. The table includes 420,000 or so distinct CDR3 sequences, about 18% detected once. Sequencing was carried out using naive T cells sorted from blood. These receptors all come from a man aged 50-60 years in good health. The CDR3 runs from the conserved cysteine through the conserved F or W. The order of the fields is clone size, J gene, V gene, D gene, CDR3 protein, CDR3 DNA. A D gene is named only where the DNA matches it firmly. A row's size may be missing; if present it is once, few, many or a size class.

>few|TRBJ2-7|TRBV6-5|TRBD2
CASSYSSSGSTYEQYF
TGTGCCAGCAGTTACTCGTCTAGCGGGTCAACCTACGAGCAGTACTTC
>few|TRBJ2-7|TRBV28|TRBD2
CASRGGGNYEQYF
TGTGCCAGCCGGGGCGGGGGTAACTACGAGCAGTACTTC
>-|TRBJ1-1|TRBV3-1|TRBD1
CASSQGDRGAFF
TGTGCCAGCAGCCAAGGGGACAGAGGGGCTTTCTTT
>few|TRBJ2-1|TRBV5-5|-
CASKAAPTVNSYNEQFF
TGTGCCAGCAAAGCAGCCCCCACAGTGAACTCCTACAATGAGCAGTTCTTC
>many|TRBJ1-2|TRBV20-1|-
CSARVGVFYGYTF
TGCAGTGCTAGAGTTGGAGTATTCTATGGCTACACCTTC
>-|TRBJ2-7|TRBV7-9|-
CASSLTAARKEQYF
TGTGCCAGCAGCTTGACGGCCGCTCGGAAAGAGCAGTACTTC
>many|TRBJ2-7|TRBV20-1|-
CSARDLYEQYF
TGCAGTGCTAGAGATCTCTACGAGCAGTACTTC
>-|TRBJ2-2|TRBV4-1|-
CASSLLGGDTGELFF
TGCGCCAGCAGCCTTCTGGGTGGTGACACCGGGGAGCTGTTTTTT
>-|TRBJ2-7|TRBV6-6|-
CASQRWGYEQYF
TGTGCCAGCCAGAGGTGGGGCTACGAGCAGTACTTC
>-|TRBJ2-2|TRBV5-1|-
CASRLVVKSTGELFF
TGCGCCAGCAGACTGGTGGTTAAATCCACCGGGGAGCTGTTTTTT
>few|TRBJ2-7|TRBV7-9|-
CASSSNRDNYEQYF
TGTGCCAGCAGCTCGAACCGGGACAACTACGAGCAGTACTTC
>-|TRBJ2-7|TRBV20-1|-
CSAVQGRSYEQYF
TGCAGTGCCGTTCAGGGTCGGTCCTACGAGCAGTACTTC
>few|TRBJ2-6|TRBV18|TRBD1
CASSPYRDRADGANVLTF
TGTGCCAGCTCACCATACCGGGACAGGGCTGATGGGGCCAACGTCCTGACTTTC
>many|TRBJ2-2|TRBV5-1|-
CASSALTGPRRAGELFF
TGCGCCAGCAGCGCACTTACCGGGCCCCGGAGGGCCGGGGAGCTGTTTTTT
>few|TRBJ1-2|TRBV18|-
CASSPPSDTHYGYTF
TGTGCCAGCTCACCACCTTCGGACACCCACTATGGCTACACCTTC
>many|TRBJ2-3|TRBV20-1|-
CSAPGWSGTDTQYF
TGCAGTGCCCCCGGCTGGAGCGGGACAGATACGCAGTATTTT
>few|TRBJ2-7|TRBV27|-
CASSLSQGFHEQYF
TGTGCCAGCAGTTTAAGTCAGGGGTTCCACGAGCAGTACTTC
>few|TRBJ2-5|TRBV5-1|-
CASGTGSIQETQYF
TGCGCCAGCGGTACCGGGAGCATCCAAGAGACCCAGTACTTC
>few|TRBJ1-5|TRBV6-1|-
CASSEASWENQPQHF
TGTGCCAGCAGTGAAGCTAGCTGGGAAAATCAGCCCCAGCATTTT
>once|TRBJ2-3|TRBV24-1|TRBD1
CATSDRGQRNTDTQYF
TGTGCCACCAGTGACAGGGGACAGAGAAACACAGATACGCAGTATTTT
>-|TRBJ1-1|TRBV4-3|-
CASSQDTRVKGTEAFF
TGCGCCAGCAGCCAAGATACCCGGGTAAAAGGCACTGAAGCTTTCTTT
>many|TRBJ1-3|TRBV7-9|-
CATNGGPNSGNTIYF
TGTGCAACTAACGGGGGCCCAAACTCTGGAAACACCATATATTTT
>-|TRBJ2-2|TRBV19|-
CASSMGKGAGELFF
TGTGCCAGTAGTATGGGGAAGGGAGCCGGGGAGCTGTTTTTT
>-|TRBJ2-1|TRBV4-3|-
CASSQERGSKQFF
TGCGCCAGCAGCCAAGAGCGGGGAAGTAAGCAGTTCTTC
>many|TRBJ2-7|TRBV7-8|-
CASRVTGTAYEQYF
TGTGCCAGCAGAGTCACCGGGACGGCCTACGAGCAGTACTTC
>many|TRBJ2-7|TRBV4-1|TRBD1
CASSQGQGGFYEQYF
TGCGCCAGCAGCCAGGGACAGGGGGGTTTCTACGAGCAGTACTTC
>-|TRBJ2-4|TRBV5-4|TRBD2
CASGLAGSNIQYF
TGTGCCAGCGGCCTAGCGGGATCAAACATTCAGTACTTC
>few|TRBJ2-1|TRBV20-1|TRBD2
CSARKTSGGADEQFF
TGCAGTGCTAGAAAGACAAGCGGGGGGGCCGATGAGCAGTTCTTC
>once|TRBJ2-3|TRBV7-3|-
CASSLTGDTDTQYF
TGTGCCAGCAGCTTGACGGGGGACACAGATACGCAGTATTTT
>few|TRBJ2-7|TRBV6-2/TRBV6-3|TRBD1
CASSRQGWYEQYF
TGTGCCAGCAGTCGACAGGGTTGGTACGAGCAGTACTTC
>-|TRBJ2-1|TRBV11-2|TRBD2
CASSLGTGTSFGNEQFF
TGTGCCAGCAGCTTAGGTACCGGGACTAGCTTTGGCAATGAGCAGTTCTTC
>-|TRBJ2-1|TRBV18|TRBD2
CASSPIVGGGNEQFF
TGTGCCAGCTCACCCATCGTCGGCGGGGGAAATGAGCAGTTCTTC
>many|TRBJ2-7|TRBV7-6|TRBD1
CASSPLGTGLHEQYF
TGTGCCAGCAGCCCCCTCGGGACAGGGTTACACGAGCAGTACTTC
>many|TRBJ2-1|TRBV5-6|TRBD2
CASLGTSDNEQFF
TGTGCCAGCTTAGGGACTAGCGACAATGAGCAGTTCTTC
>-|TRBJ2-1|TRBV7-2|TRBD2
CASSLAGTSGRSSYNEQFF
TGTGCCAGCAGCTTAGCCGGGACTAGCGGGAGGTCCTCCTACAATGAGCAGTTCTTC
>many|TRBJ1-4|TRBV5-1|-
CASSLGMRMEKLFF
TGCGCCAGCAGCTTGGGAATGAGGATGGAAAAACTGTTTTTT
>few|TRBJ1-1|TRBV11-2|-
CASSLTKATEAFF
TGTGCCAGCAGCTTAACCAAGGCGACTGAAGCTTTCTTT
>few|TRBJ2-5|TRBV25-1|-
CASSIWGEETQYF
TGTGCCAGCAGTATTTGGGGAGAAGAGACCCAGTACTTC
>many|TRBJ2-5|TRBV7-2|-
CASSPTLGFQETQYF
TGTGCCAGCAGCCCCACGTTGGGCTTCCAAGAGACCCAGTACTTC
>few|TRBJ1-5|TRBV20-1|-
CSASLGGQFGWSQHF
TGCAGTGCTTCCCTGGGCGGGCAGTTTGGATGGTCCCAGCATTTT
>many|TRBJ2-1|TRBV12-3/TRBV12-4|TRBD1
CASSILRDRYNEQFF
TGTGCCAGCAGTATCCTCCGGGACAGGTACAATGAGCAGTTCTTC
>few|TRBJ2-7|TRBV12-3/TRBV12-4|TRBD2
CASSLESGLAAEQYF
TGTGCCAGCAGTTTAGAGTCGGGACTAGCAGCCGAGCAGTACTTC
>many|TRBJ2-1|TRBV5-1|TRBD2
CASSLLAGVIQDEQFF
TGCGCCAGCAGCTTGCTAGCGGGGGTAATCCAGGATGAGCAGTTCTTC
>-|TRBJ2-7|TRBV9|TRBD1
CASSGDRALGYEQYF
TGTGCCAGCAGCGGGGACAGGGCCCTCGGGTACGAGCAGTACTTC
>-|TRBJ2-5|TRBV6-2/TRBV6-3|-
CASRLGEKTQYF
TGTGCCAGCAGGCTGGGTGAGAAGACCCAGTACTTC
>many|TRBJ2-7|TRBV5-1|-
CASSSTGMSYEQYF
TGCGCCAGCAGCTCCACAGGGATGTCCTACGAGCAGTACTTC
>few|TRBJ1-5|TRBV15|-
CATSREGGIGNQPQHF
TGTGCCACCAGCAGAGAGGGGGGAATTGGCAATCAGCCCCAGCATTTT
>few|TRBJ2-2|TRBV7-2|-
CASSSVGQTGELFF
TGTGCCAGCAGCTCGGTCGGTCAAACCGGGGAGCTGTTTTTT
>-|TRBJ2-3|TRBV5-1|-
CASSSGVRAPDTQYF
TGCGCCAGCAGCTCAGGCGTCAGGGCCCCAGATACGCAGTATTTT
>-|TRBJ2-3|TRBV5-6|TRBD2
CASSSGWAVAGPGTDTQYF
TGTGCCAGCAGCTCGGGGTGGGCGGTAGCGGGGCCGGGTACAGATACGCAGTATTTT
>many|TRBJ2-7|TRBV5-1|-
CASSPYGRSYEQYF
TGCGCCAGCAGCCCCTATGGGCGGTCCTACGAGCAGTACTTC
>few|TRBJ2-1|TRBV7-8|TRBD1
CASSSPTGRFTSYNEQFF
TGTGCCAGCAGCTCACCGACAGGGCGGTTTACCTCCTACAATGAGCAGTTCTTC
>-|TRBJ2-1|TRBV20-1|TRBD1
CSATDRGSYNEQFF
TGCAGTGCCACCGACAGGGGCTCCTACAATGAGCAGTTCTTC
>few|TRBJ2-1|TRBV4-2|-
CASSQAIDNEQFF
TGTGCCAGCAGCCAGGCTATAGACAATGAGCAGTTCTTC
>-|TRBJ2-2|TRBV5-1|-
CASSLSATLGFGELFF
TGCGCCAGCAGCCTCTCAGCCACACTGGGCTTCGGGGAGCTGTTTTTT